One and the same sample provided the 21 T cell receptor beta chains below, sequenced in a study of blood T cell repertoires in COVID-19. Clones were read by immunoSEQ multiplex PCR, and TCRdb kept only the in-frame ones, dropping some. The top ten hold roughly 1.2% of the sample, which has 150,000 to 200,000 clones, approximately 84% seen once. Sequencing was performed on PBMCs or T cells enriched from blood (not recorded which). The receptors were sampled from a human donor with acute COVID-19. The donor label of this sample is uncertain.

The chain combines TRBV9 with TRBJ1-2; the D gene is possibly TRBD1 (6 bases). From germline, CDR1 is SGDLS and CDR2 YYNGEE. CDR3 length: 12 amino acids. Trimming pared 10 bases from V and 1 base from J, leaving 11 bases between. The DNA for the CDR3 is TGTGCCTCGCGAGGGGGTAACTATGGCTACACCTTC. Its translation is CASRGGNYGYTF.

Worth noting for this clone: At the DNA level, this CDR3 is encoded by other sequences in the same sample as well. This chain joins TRBV9 and TRBJ2-1; 7 bases line up with TRBD2. The CDR3 has 15 amino acids. Germline trimming cut 4 bases from V and 6 bases from J; bases unmatched to any gene: 10. From germline, CDR1 is SGDLS and CDR2 YYNGEE. The CDR3 loop is CASSPRTSGVNEQFF. The CDR3 nucleotides are TGTGCCAGCAGCCCCCGCACAAGCGGGGTCAATGAGCAGTTCTTC.

J is TRBJ2-3 and V is TRBV19; 14 bases are shared with TRBD2. CDR1 and CDR2 from the germline V gene are LNHDA and SQIVND (reference sequence). Trimming took 4 bases from V and 5 from J; bases not matched to a gene: 11. The CDR3 extends over 18 amino acids. The CDR3 bases are TGTGCCAGTAGTACCGGGACTAGCGGGGGTCCCCGGGTAGATACGCAGTATTTT. Its protein is CASSTGTSGGPRVDTQYF. Full variable domain (rest looked up from reference TRBV19 and TRBJ2-3): DGGITQSPKYLFRKEGQNVTLSCEQNLNHDAMYWYRQDPGQGLRLIYYSQIVNDFQKGDIAEGYSVSREKKESFPLTVTSAQKNPTAFYLCASSTGTSGGPRVDTQYFGPGTRLTVL.

The chain employs TRBV5-6 and TRBJ1-1; possibly TRBD1 for D (5 bases). Deletions cut 1 base from V and 1 base from J, with 11 bases between. The CDR3 spans 15 residues. Germline CDR1 reads SGHDT; CDR2 reads YYEEEE. CDR3 loop: CASSLYQGTNTEAFF. The CDR3 DNA sequence: TGTGCCAGCAGCTTGTATCAGGGAACGAACACTGAAGCTTTCTTT.

The CDR3 DNA is TGTGCCAGCAGTTACTCTGGCGGTTCTGAAGCTTTCTTT. This gives the protein CASSYSGGSEAFF. This chain joins TRBV6-5 and TRBJ1-1; D gene uncertain. Germline values: CDR1 MNHEY, CDR2 SVGAGI. This CDR3 comprises 13 residues. V was pared by 0 bases and J by 6 bases, with 8 bases between.

This clone came up once. The chain uses TRBV2 and TRBJ2-5, with D possibly matching TRBD2 (6 bases). CDR1 and CDR2 (germline): SNHLY, FYNNEI. The CDR3 contains 15 residues. Trimming cost V 6 bases and J 5 bases, with 19 bases left between them. The CDR3 nucleotides are TGTGCCAGCAGGGCTATAGCGGCCCCGGGGGAGACCCAGTACTTC. Protein product: CASRAIAAPGETQYF.

The V and J genes are TRBV9 and TRBJ1-1; no definite D call. Trimming removed 0 bases at V and 5 bases at J, with 14 bases between. This CDR3 has 15 residues. Looked up from germline, CDR1 is SGDLS and CDR2 is YYNGEE. The CDR3 is CASSVAWVPGTEAFF. In DNA, the CDR3 is TGTGCCAGCAGCGTAGCTTGGGTGCCGGGGACTGAAGCTTTCTTT.

The chain is built from TRBV29-1 and TRBJ2-3; maybe TRBD2 (6 bases). The germline gives CDR1 SQVTM, CDR2 ANQGSEA. Trimming shortened V by 3 bases and J by 4 bases, and 26 bases separated the two germline ends. This CDR3 spans 18 amino acids. The CDR3 spells CSVEGNGEALIRADTQYF. The CDR3 bases are TGCAGCGTTGAGGGGAACGGGGAGGCTCTGATCAGGGCAGATACGCAGTATTTT.

The gene calls are TRBV19 and TRBJ2-1; the match to TRBD2 covers 10 bases. The ends lost 1 base at V and 6 bases at J; junction bases unmatched: 9. Germline CDR1 reads LNHDA; CDR2 reads SQIVND (reference sequence). CDR3 length: 17 residues. CDR3 bases: TGTGCCAGTAGTATAGGGAGGTTCGAGCGGGGGGGCAATGAGCAGTTCTTC. Protein product: CASSIGRFERGGNEQFF.

The rearrangement uses TRBV6-5 and TRBJ2-3, with D maybe TRBD1 (5 bases). Germline CDR1 and CDR2: MNHEY and SVGAGI. This CDR3 region has 14 residues. Deletions cut 6 bases from V and 0 bases from J, with 10 bases between. CDR3 sequence: CASRAGWSTDTQYF. The CDR3, as DNA: TGTGCCAGCAGAGCAGGGTGGAGCACAGATACGCAGTATTTT.

The rearrangement joins TRBV30 to TRBJ2-5; the match to TRBD2 covers 12 bases. The CDR3 is made up of 11 amino acids. Germline values: CDR1 GTSNPN, CDR2 SVGIG (reference sequence). The J segment lost 9 bases and the V segment lost 5 bases, leaving 1 base of the junction unmatched. The DNA for the CDR3 is TGTGCCTGGGGACTAGCGGGGCCCCAGTACTTC. It specifies CAWGLAGPQYF.

J is TRBJ2-7 and V is TRBV6-2 or TRBV6-3, with no clear D. This CDR3 spans 14 amino acids. Between the trimmed V and J ends, which lost 2 bases and 2 bases, there was a span of 10 bases. Per germline, CDR1 MNHEY and CDR2 SVGEGT. CDR3 sequence (DNA): TGTGCCAGCAGTTACGAGGCCCTGACCTACGAGCAGTACTTC. This encodes CASSYEALTYEQYF.

The chain couples TRBV7-8 to TRBJ1-2; 8 nucleotides align to TRBD1. Looked up from germline, CDR1 is SGHVS and CDR2 is FQNEAQ. V lost 0 bases and J lost 4; bases outside the gene matches: 7. The CDR3 covers 16 residues. The CDR3 DNA is TGTGCCAGCAGCTTAGCTCCTACAGGGGGAGCCTATGGCTACACCTTC. This sequence encodes CASSLAPTGGAYGYTF.

The chain combines TRBV12-5 with TRBJ1-2; D is perhaps TRBD1 (6 bases). The germline V and J ends were trimmed by 3 bases and 5 bases, with 13 bases remaining between them. CDR1 and CDR2 from the germline V gene are LGHNT and FRNRAP. The CDR3 runs 14 residues. The CDR3 sequence is CASGFSTGFYGYTF. For the CDR3, the DNA is TGTGCTAGTGGTTTTTCGACAGGTTTTTATGGCTACACCTTC.

Regarding this clone: At one end, the junction sequence differs from germline, possibly due to a read error. The chain is built from TRBV30 and TRBJ1-1, with 7 bases identical to TRBD1. This CDR3 has 13 amino acids. From germline, CDR1 is GTSNPN and CDR2 SVGIG (reference sequence). The CDR3 DNA is TGTGCCTGGTTAATGACAGGGAACGCTGAAGCTTTCTTT. This codes for CAWLMTGNAEAFF. The complete variable domain, with remaining parts taken from reference TRBV30 and TRBJ1-1, reads SQTIHQWPATLVQPVGSPLSLECTVEGTSNPNLYWYRQAAGRGLQLLFYSVGIGQISSEVPQNLSASRPQDRQFILSSKKLLLSDSGFYLCAWLMTGNAEAFFGQGTRLTVV.

The rearrangement joins TRBV5-1 to TRBJ1-3, with D possibly being TRBD1 (5 bases). CDR1 is SGHRS and CDR2 is YFSETQ in the germline V gene. The V end lost 6 bases, the J end lost 2 bases, and 9 bases lay between the germline ends. The CDR3 spans 13 residues. For the CDR3, the DNA is TGCGCCAGCAAGGAGGGGCCTGGAAACACCATATATTTT. Protein sequence: CASKEGPGNTIYF.

V and J are TRBV5-4 and TRBJ1-2; 7 bases fit TRBD1. CDR3 length: 12 amino acids. CDR1 and CDR2 from the germline V gene are SGHNT and YYREEE (reference sequence). Losses at the gene ends were 1 base for V and 7 bases for J; bases not matched to a gene: 1. CDR3 DNA: TGTGCCAGCAGCTTGTGGACAGGTGGCTACACCTTC. Encoded protein: CASSLWTGGYTF.

This clone is a singleton in its sample. The chain links TRBV11-2 to TRBJ2-7; D is perhaps TRBD1 (5 bases). Germline V gene data show CDR1 as SGHAT and CDR2 as FQNNGV. V lost 2 bases, J lost 1 base, and 9 bases lay in between. The CDR3 covers 14 residues. CDR3 sequence reads: CASSLSRDSYEQYF. CDR3 nucleotide sequence: TGTGCCAGCAGCTTATCCAGGGATTCCTACGAGCAGTACTTC.

The rearrangement uses TRBV4-1 and TRBJ1-5; D gene ambiguous. The germline gives CDR1 MGHRA, CDR2 YSYEKL. The CDR3 consists of 16 residues. V was pared by 1 base and J by 3 bases, with 13 bases between. CDR3 residues: CASSQGRGSPNQPQHF. The CDR3 DNA is TGCGCCAGCAGCCAAGGAAGAGGCAGTCCCAATCAGCCCCAGCATTTT.

CDR3 region: CASSPTDTEQYF. CDR3 sequence (DNA): TGTGCCAGCTCACCCACTGACACCGAGCAGTACTTC. The V and J genes are TRBV18 and TRBJ2-7; D call uncertain. Germline V gene sequence: CDR1 KGHSH, CDR2 LQKENI. The CDR3 runs to 12 residues. Deletions cut 3 bases from V and 6 bases from J, with 9 bases between.

The chain uses TRBV24-1 and TRBJ2-1; 12 bases agree with TRBD2. The CDR3 sequence is 18 residues long. V shed 4 bases, J shed 4 bases, and the junction held 10 bases outside the gene matches. The germline V gene has CDR1 KGHDR and CDR2 SFDVKD. This chain's CDR3 is CATSDASILAGGYNEQFF. The CDR3 nucleotides read TGTGCCACCAGTGACGCTTCCATACTAGCGGGGGGATACAATGAGCAGTTCTTC.